This entry is about one T cell receptor (beta chain). Clones were sequenced by immunoSEQ multiplex PCR, and TCRdb holds only the in-frame ones, with some missing. The table has roughly 100,000 clones, roughly 84% seen once; the top ten hold 10% to 15%. The CDR3 runs to 13 residues. V lost 2 bases and J 4 bases, leaving 8 bases between the germline ends. Germline CDR1 is SGHTA and CDR2 is FQGNSA. These data originate in a study of blood T cell repertoires in COVID-19. Across the study: Sources were T cells, B-cell-depleted T cells, or PBMCs; the material itself was cDNA or gDNA.

Specimen: peripheral blood. The sequence was collected from a human donor in a cohort sampled during active or convalescent COVID-19. The rearrangement uses TRBV7-2 and TRBJ1-1; D not resolved. The CDR3 DNA sequence: TGTGCCAGCAGCTTATCGGAGGGCACTGAAGCTTTCTTT. Its protein product is CASSLSEGTEAFF.